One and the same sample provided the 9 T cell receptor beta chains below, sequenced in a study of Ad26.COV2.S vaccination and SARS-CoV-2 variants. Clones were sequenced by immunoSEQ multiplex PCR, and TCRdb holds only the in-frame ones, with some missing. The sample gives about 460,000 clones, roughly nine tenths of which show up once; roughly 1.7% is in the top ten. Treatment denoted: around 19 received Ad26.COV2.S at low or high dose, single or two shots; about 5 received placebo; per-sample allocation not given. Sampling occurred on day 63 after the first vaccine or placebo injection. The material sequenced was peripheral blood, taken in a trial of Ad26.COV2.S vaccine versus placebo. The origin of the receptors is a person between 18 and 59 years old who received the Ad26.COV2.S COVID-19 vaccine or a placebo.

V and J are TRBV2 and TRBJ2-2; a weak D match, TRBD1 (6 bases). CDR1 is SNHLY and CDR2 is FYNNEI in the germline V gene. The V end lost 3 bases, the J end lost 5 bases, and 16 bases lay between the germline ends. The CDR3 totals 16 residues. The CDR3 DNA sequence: TGTGCCAGCAGTGATCCTCGCATGGGGGCAACCGGGGAGCTGTTTTTT. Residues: CASSDPRMGATGELFF.

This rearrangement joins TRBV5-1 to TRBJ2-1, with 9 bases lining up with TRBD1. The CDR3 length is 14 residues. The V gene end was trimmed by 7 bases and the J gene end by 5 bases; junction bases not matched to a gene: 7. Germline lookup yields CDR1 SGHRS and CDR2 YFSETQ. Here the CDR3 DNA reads TGCGCCAGCCGTGCAGGGACAGGGAACAATGAGCAGTTCTTC. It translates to CASRAGTGNNEQFF.

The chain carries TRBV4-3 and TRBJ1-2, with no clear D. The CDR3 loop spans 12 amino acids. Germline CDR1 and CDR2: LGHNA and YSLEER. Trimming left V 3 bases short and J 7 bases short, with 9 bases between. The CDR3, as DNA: TGCGCCAGCAGCCAGGGCAGGCTTGGCTACACCTTC. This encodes CASSQGRLGYTF.

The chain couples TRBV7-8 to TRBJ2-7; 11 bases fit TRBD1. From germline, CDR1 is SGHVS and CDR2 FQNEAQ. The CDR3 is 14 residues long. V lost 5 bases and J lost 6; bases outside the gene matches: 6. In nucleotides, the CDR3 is TGTGCCAGCAGCCGGACAGGGGGCACGGTCGAGCAGTACTTC. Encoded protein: CASSRTGGTVEQYF.

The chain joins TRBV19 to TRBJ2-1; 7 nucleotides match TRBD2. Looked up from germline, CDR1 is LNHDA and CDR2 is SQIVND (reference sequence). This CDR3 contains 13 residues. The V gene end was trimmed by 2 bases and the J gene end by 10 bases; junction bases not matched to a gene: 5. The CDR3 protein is CASSIKAGPEQFF. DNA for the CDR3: TGTGCCAGTAGTATAAAAGCGGGGCCGGAGCAGTTCTTC.

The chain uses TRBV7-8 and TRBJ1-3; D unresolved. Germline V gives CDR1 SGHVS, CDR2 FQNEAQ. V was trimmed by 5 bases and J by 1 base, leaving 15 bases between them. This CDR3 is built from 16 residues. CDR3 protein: CASSKDAAGSGNTIYF. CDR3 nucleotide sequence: TGTGCCAGCAGCAAGGACGCGGCTGGGTCTGGAAACACCATATATTTT.

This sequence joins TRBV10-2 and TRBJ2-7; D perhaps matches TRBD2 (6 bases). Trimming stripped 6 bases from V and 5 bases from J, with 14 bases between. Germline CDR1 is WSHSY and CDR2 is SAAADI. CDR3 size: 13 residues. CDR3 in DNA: TGCGCCAGCAGATCCGCTAGCGTCCACGAGCAGTACTTC. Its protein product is CASRSASVHEQYF.

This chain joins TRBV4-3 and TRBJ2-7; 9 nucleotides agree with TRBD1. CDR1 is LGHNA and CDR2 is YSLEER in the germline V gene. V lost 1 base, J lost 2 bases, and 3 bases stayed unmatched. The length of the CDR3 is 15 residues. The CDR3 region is CASSQAGTGPYEQYF. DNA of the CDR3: TGCGCCAGCAGCCAAGCCGGGACAGGGCCCTACGAGCAGTACTTC.

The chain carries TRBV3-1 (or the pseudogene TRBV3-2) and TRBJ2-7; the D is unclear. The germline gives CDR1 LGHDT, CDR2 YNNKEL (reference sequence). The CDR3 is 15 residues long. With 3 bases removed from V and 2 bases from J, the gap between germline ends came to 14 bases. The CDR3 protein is CASSQAWSTAYEQYF. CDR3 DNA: TGTGCCAGCAGCCAGGCGTGGTCCACAGCCTACGAGCAGTACTTC.